Shown below are 2 T cell receptor beta chains from a single sample sequenced in a study of T cell responses to AZD1222 COVID-19 vaccine. Profiling relied on immunoSEQ multiplex PCR, and the TCRdb table lists in-frame clones only, not all of them. The repertoire includes 90,000 to 120,000 clones, approximately 90% of them detected once, and less than 3.5% sits in the top ten. The specimen was peripheral blood, collected on day 0 of AZD1222 vaccination. The receptors originated from an adult in good health.

The chain is built from TRBV3-1 (or the pseudogene TRBV3-2) and TRBJ1-2; D ambiguous. Germline-derived CDR1 and CDR2 are LGHDT and YNNKEL (reference sequence). CDR3 length: 13 amino acids. With 0 bases removed from V and 4 bases from J, the gap between germline ends came to 6 bases. CDR3 loop: CASSQDLLYGYTF. The CDR3 bases are TGTGCCAGCAGCCAAGATTTACTCTATGGCTACACCTTC.

The rearrangement links TRBV28 to TRBJ2-3; D not certain. This CDR3 has 12 amino acids. CDR1 is MDHEN and CDR2 is SYDVKM in the germline V gene. The V and J ends lost 5 bases and 7 bases respectively, with 10 bases between them. Here the CDR3 DNA reads TGTGCCAGCAGTCCCCAGACATATACGCAGTATTTT. Translated: CASSPQTYTQYF.